Included here is one T cell receptor (beta chain) sequence, with context. Its cognate antigen is unknown. Germline V gene data show CDR1 as SGHDT and CDR2 as YYEEEE. The CDR3 is made up of 14 amino acids. Trimming at V came to 5 bases and at J to 4 bases, leaving 9 bases not matched to a gene. The PCR contained 60 Vbeta and 13 Jbeta primers. Sequencing was performed with immunoSEQ multiplex PCR; in TCRdb, only in-frame clones are kept and a portion is missing. The data hold 100,000 to 150,000 clones, with 60% to 85% observed a single time. This sample stems from a study of cytomegalovirus exposure and HLA in healthy donors. Overall study findings and caveats: Relative to equally common others, HLA-associated TCR beta chains showed greater clonal expansion in a later analysis. In a later analysis, across HLA loci, associated TCR counts were highest for DRB1, lowest for HLA-C. Common viral pathogens were later found to be apparently linked to several of the most significant clusters.

This receptor was identified in a human donor in good health. Sequences were obtained from PBMCs. V is TRBV5-6 and J is TRBJ2-7, with 7 positions matching TRBD1. The CDR3 loop is CASRSTGSAYEQYF. The CDR3 DNA reads TGTGCCAGCAGGTCGACAGGGTCGGCTTACGAGCAGTACTTC.